The present entry profiles one T cell receptor beta chain with its context. This specimen belongs to a study of CD8 T cells in ankylosing spondylitis. TCRdb re-called the 5' RACE reads with MiXCR, one entry per CDR3 protein. This sample has about 360,000 distinct CDR3 sequences; roughly 22% occur once, and the top ten carry roughly 14%. Between the trimmed V and J ends, which lost 4 bases and 6 bases, there was a span of 9 bases. CDR1 is KGHDR and CDR2 is SFDVKD in the germline V gene. This CDR3 is built from 13 residues. Sequenced sample: blood, either unsorted or a sorted T cell fraction (not recorded which). The J gene is TRBJ2-1, the V gene TRBV24-1; D perhaps matches TRBD1 (5 bases). The sequence was obtained from a male donor with ankylosing spondylitis or in good health (not recorded which). The CDR3 bases are TGTGCCACCAGTGAGGCAGGGCCCAATGAGCAGTTCTTC. As protein: CATSEAGPNEQFF.